This entry features one T cell receptor (beta chain) sequence. Its antigen is as yet unknown. The data are from a study of long-term antiretroviral therapy in people with HIV. Participants living with HIV all received treatment in the United States. The authors ran the immunoSEQ assay, v3.0, at survey level. Libraries were prepared by immunoSEQ multiplex PCR; TCRdb keeps only in-frame clonotypes and omits some of them. Of about 23,000 clones detected, over 80% appear once; the ten largest clones hold about 25%. V dropped 9 bases and J dropped 7 bases, with 22 bases sitting between them. This CDR3 is built from 14 residues. CDR1 is SGHNT and CDR2 is YYREEE in the germline V gene (reference sequence). Notes on the study in general: Diversity increased after ART yet remained lower than in transplant donor controls.

The TCR originated in a man between 45 and 60 years old with HIV. The material sequenced was unsorted PBMCs, taken 0.4 years after starting antiretroviral therapy. This chain joins TRBV5-4 and TRBJ2-5, with D perhaps TRBD1 (5 bases). CDR3 nucleotides: TGTGCCACCTCCTCTGGCAGGGATGTTGGGACCCAGTACTTC. This sequence encodes CATSSGRDVGTQYF.